A selection of T cell receptor beta chains follows, all from one sample in a study of T cell repertoires in cytomegalovirus infection. These receptors are not linked to any known antigen. MiXCR, run by TCRdb on the reads, gives a single entry per CDR3 protein. The table has 450,000 to 600,000 distinct CDR3 sequences, around 35% seen once. This material consisted of cultured PBMCs, taken from culture after CMV antigen stimulation. The receptors stem from a human donor in good health (CMV status not recorded). Some clones in this sample may be carry-over from other donors' samples. CDR3s include the opening cysteine and the closing phenylalanine or tryptophan. D genes are given only for firm matches. A row's size may be missing; if present it is once, few, many or a size class.

d_call: TRBD1
clone_size: .
j_call: TRBJ2-6
v_call: TRBV10-3
cdr3_nt: TGTGCCATCCGGGACAGCGTGTCTGGGGCCAACGTCCTGACTTTC
cdr3_aa: CAIRDSVSGANVLTF

d_call: .
clone_size: once
j_call: TRBJ1-6
v_call: TRBV19
cdr3_nt: TGTGCCAGTAGTATAGCGGGGACGGAAAATTCACCCCTCCACTTT
cdr3_aa: CASSIAGTENSPLHF

d_call: .
clone_size: many
j_call: TRBJ1-5
v_call: TRBV28
cdr3_nt: TGTGCCAGCAGTTTGTATCAGGGGCATCAGCCCCAGCATTTT
cdr3_aa: CASSLYQGHQPQHF

d_call: .
clone_size: .
j_call: TRBJ2-7
v_call: TRBV6-2/TRBV6-3
cdr3_nt: TGTGCCAGCAGTACCCGAGAGACTAGAATCTACGAGCAGTACTTC
cdr3_aa: CASSTRETRIYEQYF

d_call: TRBD2
clone_size: .
j_call: TRBJ2-1
v_call: TRBV20-1
cdr3_nt: TGCAGTACCAACAGACCGGGACTAGCGGGAGGGACGGCCTACAATGAGCAGTTCTTC
cdr3_aa: CSTNRPGLAGGTAYNEQFF

d_call: TRBD2
clone_size: few
j_call: TRBJ2-1
v_call: TRBV29-1
cdr3_nt: TGCAGCGTTTCCAGACTAGCGGGAGGGCCGGGATACAATGAGCAGTTCTTC
cdr3_aa: CSVSRLAGGPGYNEQFF

d_call: .
clone_size: many
j_call: TRBJ2-7
v_call: TRBV7-2
cdr3_nt: TGTGCCAGCAGCTTCACAGGGAGCTCCTACGAGCAGTACTTC
cdr3_aa: CASSFTGSSYEQYF

d_call: .
clone_size: .
j_call: TRBJ1-5
v_call: TRBV7-2
cdr3_nt: TGTGCCAGCAGCCCTACTGACAGTCAGCCCCAGCATTTT
cdr3_aa: CASSPTDSQPQHF

d_call: TRBD1
clone_size: .
j_call: TRBJ1-5
v_call: TRBV4-2
cdr3_nt: TGTGCCAGCAGCCAAGTCCAGGGGGCTGCCCAGCCCCAGCATTTT
cdr3_aa: CASSQVQGAAQPQHF

d_call: .
clone_size: few
j_call: TRBJ2-3
v_call: TRBV11-2
cdr3_nt: TGTGCCAGCAGCTTAGGATTCCGGGCCTCTAGCACAGATACGCAGTATTTT
cdr3_aa: CASSLGFRASSTDTQYF

d_call: .
clone_size: many
j_call: TRBJ2-1
v_call: TRBV7-2
cdr3_nt: TGTGCCAGCAGCTTAAGCCGAGAGCAGTTCTTC
cdr3_aa: CASSLSREQFF

d_call: .
clone_size: few
j_call: TRBJ1-2
v_call: TRBV12-3/TRBV12-4
cdr3_nt: TGTGCCAGCAGTTTTTCGGTTTTCGATGGCTACACCTTC
cdr3_aa: CASSFSVFDGYTF

d_call: .
clone_size: many
j_call: TRBJ2-2
v_call: TRBV7-2
cdr3_nt: TGTGCCAGCAGCTTCAGGCCGAGGGGGACCGGGGAGCTGTTTTTT
cdr3_aa: CASSFRPRGTGELFF

d_call: TRBD1
clone_size: .
j_call: TRBJ1-2
v_call: TRBV9
cdr3_nt: TGTGCCAGCAGCGGACGACCGGGACAGGGTGATGGCTACACCTTC
cdr3_aa: CASSGRPGQGDGYTF

d_call: .
clone_size: .
j_call: TRBJ2-2
v_call: TRBV28
cdr3_nt: TGTGCCAGCAGTTTATGGGGGACGTACGGCGGGGAGCTGTTTTTT
cdr3_aa: CASSLWGTYGGELFF

d_call: TRBD2
clone_size: .
j_call: TRBJ2-3
v_call: TRBV7-4
cdr3_nt: TGTGCAAGCCGCCAGGGACTAGGATCGGATACGCAGTATTTT
cdr3_aa: CASRQGLGSDTQYF

d_call: .
clone_size: .
j_call: TRBJ2-7
v_call: TRBV4-3
cdr3_nt: TGCGCCAGCAGCCAAGATCTATCCCCCCCCCCCCACGAGCAGTACTTC
cdr3_aa: CASSQDLSPPPHEQYF

d_call: .
clone_size: .
j_call: TRBJ2-1
v_call: TRBV2
cdr3_nt: TGTGCCAGCAGTGAGTGGGCAGGGGACAATGAGCAGTTCTTC
cdr3_aa: CASSEWAGDNEQFF

d_call: .
clone_size: .
j_call: TRBJ2-5
v_call: TRBV29-1
cdr3_nt: TGCAGCGTTGAAGATCGGACACTTCAAGAGACCCAGTACTTC
cdr3_aa: CSVEDRTLQETQYF

d_call: .
clone_size: .
j_call: TRBJ1-3
v_call: TRBV30
cdr3_nt: TGTGCCTGGAAAGCTTACTCTGGAAACACCATATATTTT
cdr3_aa: CAWKAYSGNTIYF

d_call: .
clone_size: .
j_call: TRBJ2-7
v_call: TRBV28
cdr3_nt: TGTGCCAGCAGTTTAACACCGGGGGTCACCTACGAGCAGTACTTC
cdr3_aa: CASSLTPGVTYEQYF

d_call: TRBD2
clone_size: .
j_call: TRBJ2-7
v_call: TRBV6-2/TRBV6-3
cdr3_nt: TGTGCCAGCGGAACTAGCGGGAGGTCCTACGAGCAGTACTTC
cdr3_aa: CASGTSGRSYEQYF

d_call: TRBD1
clone_size: many
j_call: TRBJ1-2
v_call: TRBV6-5
cdr3_nt: TGTGCCAGCAGTTACTCGTCCTGGACAGGTCGGGAGAATGGCTACACCTTC
cdr3_aa: CASSYSSWTGRENGYTF

d_call: .
clone_size: .
j_call: TRBJ1-1
v_call: TRBV7-9
cdr3_nt: TGTGCCAGCAGACGCAACTCCGGACAGCGGGACACTGAAGCTTTCTTT
cdr3_aa: CASRRNSGQRDTEAFF

d_call: .
clone_size: few
j_call: TRBJ1-5
v_call: TRBV6-2/TRBV6-3
cdr3_nt: TGTGCCAGCAGTTACCCCCGGGGGAGCAATCAGCCCCAGCATTTT
cdr3_aa: CASSYPRGSNQPQHF

d_call: .
clone_size: few
j_call: TRBJ1-1
v_call: TRBV7-2
cdr3_nt: TGTGCCAGCAGCTCCTACAGGGACACTGAAGCTTTCTTT
cdr3_aa: CASSSYRDTEAFF

d_call: .
clone_size: .
j_call: TRBJ1-6
v_call: TRBV7-9
cdr3_nt: TGTGCCAGCAGCTTAGGGGCCGGATATAATTCACCCCTCCACTTT
cdr3_aa: CASSLGAGYNSPLHF

d_call: TRBD2
clone_size: few
j_call: TRBJ2-3
v_call: TRBV24-1
cdr3_nt: TGTGCCACCAGTGATTTTTCCGCGGGAGGAAGCACAGATACGCAGTATTTT
cdr3_aa: CATSDFSAGGSTDTQYF

d_call: TRBD2
clone_size: .
j_call: TRBJ2-1
v_call: TRBV6-8
cdr3_nt: TGTGCCAGCAGTTACCGAAGGGCGGGAGGGTACTACAATGAGCAGTTCTTC
cdr3_aa: CASSYRRAGGYYNEQFF

d_call: .
clone_size: .
j_call: TRBJ1-2
v_call: TRBV28
cdr3_nt: TGTGCCAGCAGTTTAACGTCAATTGGTGAGGGACCGTATGGCTACACCTTC
cdr3_aa: CASSLTSIGEGPYGYTF

d_call: TRBD2
clone_size: .
j_call: TRBJ2-1
v_call: TRBV24-1
cdr3_nt: TGTGCCACCAGTGCGGAGCGGGGGTCCTACAATGAGCAGTTCTTC
cdr3_aa: CATSAERGSYNEQFF

d_call: .
clone_size: once
j_call: TRBJ2-3
v_call: TRBV6-2/TRBV6-3
cdr3_nt: TGTGCCAGCACCCTTCCCCGGCAGGGGTGGCCAGATACGCAGTATTTT
cdr3_aa: CASTLPRQGWPDTQYF

d_call: TRBD2
clone_size: few
j_call: TRBJ2-5
v_call: TRBV19
cdr3_nt: TGTGCCAGTAGTCCCGCGGGAGAAGAGACCCAGTACTTC
cdr3_aa: CASSPAGEETQYF

d_call: .
clone_size: .
j_call: TRBJ2-3
v_call: TRBV7-2
cdr3_nt: TGTGCCAGCAGCTTAATTCGGGAATCGACAGATACGCAGTATTTT
cdr3_aa: CASSLIRESTDTQYF

d_call: TRBD2
clone_size: few
j_call: TRBJ2-1
v_call: TRBV6-2/TRBV6-3
cdr3_nt: TGTGCCAGCAGTACGTTAGGGACTAGCGGGAGAATGTCTCGGCAGTTCTTC
cdr3_aa: CASSTLGTSGRMSRQFF

d_call: TRBD2
clone_size: few
j_call: TRBJ2-1
v_call: TRBV18
cdr3_nt: TGTGCCAGCTCACCACGGCGCCCAACGGGACTATACAATGAGCAGTTCTTC
cdr3_aa: CASSPRRPTGLYNEQFF

d_call: .
clone_size: .
j_call: TRBJ2-5
v_call: TRBV19
cdr3_nt: TGTGCCAGTAGTATAGTGGGCAGTCAAGAGACCCAGTACTTC
cdr3_aa: CASSIVGSQETQYF

d_call: .
clone_size: many
j_call: TRBJ2-3
v_call: TRBV12-3/TRBV12-4
cdr3_nt: TGTGCCAGCTCCCCGGGTCTCGCTCCAGATACGCAGTATTTT
cdr3_aa: CASSPGLAPDTQYF

d_call: .
clone_size: few
j_call: TRBJ1-4
v_call: TRBV28
cdr3_nt: TGTGCCTCCAAAGCGGGAACAACTAATGAAAAACTGTTTTTT
cdr3_aa: CASKAGTTNEKLFF

d_call: TRBD2
clone_size: .
j_call: TRBJ2-3
v_call: TRBV7-8
cdr3_nt: TGTGCCAGCAGCTTAGGCCTAGCGGGAATTACGAGCACAGATACGCAGTATTTT
cdr3_aa: CASSLGLAGITSTDTQYF

d_call: .
clone_size: .
j_call: TRBJ2-1
v_call: TRBV3-1
cdr3_nt: TGTGCCAGCAGCCAAGATCTGGGCAGGTACAATGAGCAGTTCTTC
cdr3_aa: CASSQDLGRYNEQFF

d_call: .
clone_size: .
j_call: TRBJ2-1
v_call: TRBV19
cdr3_nt: TGTGCCAGTACCGACTCGCCCCGACCTTTGGATGAGCAGTTCTTC
cdr3_aa: CASTDSPRPLDEQFF

d_call: .
clone_size: .
j_call: TRBJ1-5
v_call: TRBV20-1
cdr3_nt: TGCAGTGCTAGAGATCTATGGGGGCTACCCAATCAGCCCCAGCATTTT
cdr3_aa: CSARDLWGLPNQPQHF

d_call: TRBD1
clone_size: few
j_call: TRBJ2-1
v_call: TRBV28
cdr3_nt: TGTGCCAGCAGCGTCGGACAGGGCGATGAGCAGTTCTTC
cdr3_aa: CASSVGQGDEQFF

d_call: TRBD2
clone_size: .
j_call: TRBJ2-1
v_call: TRBV5-6
cdr3_nt: TGTGCCAGCAGCTCCGGACTAGCGGGAGGCCGCAGCAATGAGCAGTTCTTC
cdr3_aa: CASSSGLAGGRSNEQFF

d_call: .
clone_size: few
j_call: TRBJ1-5
v_call: TRBV19
cdr3_nt: TGTGCCAGTAGTATATGGGCAGAAAATCAGCCCCAGCATTTT
cdr3_aa: CASSIWAENQPQHF

d_call: .
clone_size: .
j_call: TRBJ1-5
v_call: TRBV6-2/TRBV6-3
cdr3_nt: TGTGCCAGCAGTTACCAAACCGGGATAGGAAAGAATCAGCCCCAGCATTTT
cdr3_aa: CASSYQTGIGKNQPQHF

d_call: TRBD2
clone_size: few
j_call: TRBJ2-1
v_call: TRBV20-1
cdr3_nt: TGCAGTGCTAGAAAGGCTAGCGGGAGCAATGAGCAGTTCTTC
cdr3_aa: CSARKASGSNEQFF

d_call: TRBD1
clone_size: .
j_call: TRBJ2-1
v_call: TRBV11-3
cdr3_nt: TGTGCCAGCAGCCCCCGACAGGGGTCGTATGAGCAGTTCTTC
cdr3_aa: CASSPRQGSYEQFF